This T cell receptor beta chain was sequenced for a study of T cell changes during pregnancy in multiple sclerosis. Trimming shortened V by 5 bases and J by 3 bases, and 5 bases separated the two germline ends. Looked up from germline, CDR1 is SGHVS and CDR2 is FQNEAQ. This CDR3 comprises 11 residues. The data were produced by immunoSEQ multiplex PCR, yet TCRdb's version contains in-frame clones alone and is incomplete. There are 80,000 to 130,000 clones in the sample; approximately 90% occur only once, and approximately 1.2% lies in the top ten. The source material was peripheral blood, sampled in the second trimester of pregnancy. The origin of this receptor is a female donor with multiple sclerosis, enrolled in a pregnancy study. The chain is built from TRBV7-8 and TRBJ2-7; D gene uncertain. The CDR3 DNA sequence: TGTGCCAGCAGCCTTAGCTACGAGCAGTACTTC. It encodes CASSLSYEQYF.